This entry lists 3 T cell receptor beta chains sequenced from one sample in a study of regulatory T cells in long-lasting Graves disease (dated by TCRdb to about 2021). The time point label corresponds to: newly diagnosed GD, antithyroid drugs for less than 3 months. For both TCR sequencing and RNA sequencing, RNA was extracted from PBMCs using TRIzol. Library preparation used multiplex PCR. Sequencing took place on an Illumina HiSeq 4000. TCR beta libraries were built with iRepertoire HTBI primers and Arm-PCR amplification of CDR3 regions. TCRdb cleaned the public reads at Q25 with fastp, built clones with MiXCR and kept in-frame beta chains. Under each unique CDR3 protein, matching rows form one entry showing the most common genes and DNA. The sample table contains 200,000 to 250,000 distinct CDR3 sequences; only one count was recorded for around a fifth of them. About 10% of the sample is held by the ten biggest clonotypes.

A further study also used this sample, focusing on T cells in Graves' hyperthyroidism and ophthalmopathy.

This material consisted of peripheral blood mononuclear cells (PBMCs), taken at new diagnosis, from a patient treated with antithyroid drugs. The receptors come from a woman in her 30s with Graves disease. Donor details come from another sample of the same person, matched by shared clones.

This clonotype was observed many times. The chain carries TRBV5-1 and TRBJ2-2, with D possibly TRBD2 on 5 matching bases. In germline, CDR1 is SGHRS, CDR2 YFSETQ. V gave up 0 bases and J gave up 5 bases, with 11 bases separating them. The CDR3 loop spans 15 amino acids. CDR3 in DNA: TGCGCCAGCAGCTTGGCCGCGGGCCGTACCGGGGAGCTGTTTTTT. This gives the protein CASSLAAGRTGELFF.

Many counts were recorded for this clonotype. The chain carries TRBV28 and TRBJ1-2; D possibly corresponds to TRBD1 (5 bases). CDR1 is MDHEN, CDR2 SYDVKM, per germline. The CDR3 sequence is 13 residues long. V lost 10 bases, J lost 4 bases, and 16 bases lay in between. As DNA, the CDR3 is TGTGCCATCCCGGAGAGGGGAGGCTATGGCTACACCTTC. Translated, it gives CAIPERGGYGYTF.

This clonotype was observed at least ten times. V gene TRBV30 combines with J gene TRBJ1-2, with TRBD1 identical over 8 bases. Germline V gene data show CDR1 as GTSNPN and CDR2 as SVGIG (reference sequence). CDR3 size: 14 residues. V was pared by 2 bases and J by 5 bases, with 7 bases of the junction left unmatched. The CDR3 DNA is TGTGCCTGGAGTTTTGGCCAGGGGGCTTATGGCTACACCTTC. Translating gives CAWSFGQGAYGYTF.